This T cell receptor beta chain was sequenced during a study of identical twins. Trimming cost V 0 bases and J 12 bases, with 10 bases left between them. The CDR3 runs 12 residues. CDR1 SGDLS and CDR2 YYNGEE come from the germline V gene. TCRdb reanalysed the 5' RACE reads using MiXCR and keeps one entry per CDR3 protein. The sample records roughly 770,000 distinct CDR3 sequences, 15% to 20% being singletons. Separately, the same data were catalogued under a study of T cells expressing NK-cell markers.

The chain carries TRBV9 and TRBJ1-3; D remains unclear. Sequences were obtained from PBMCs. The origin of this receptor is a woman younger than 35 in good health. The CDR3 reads CASSVGPGNIYF. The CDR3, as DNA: TGTGCCAGCAGCGTAGGGCCCGGGAACATATATTTT.